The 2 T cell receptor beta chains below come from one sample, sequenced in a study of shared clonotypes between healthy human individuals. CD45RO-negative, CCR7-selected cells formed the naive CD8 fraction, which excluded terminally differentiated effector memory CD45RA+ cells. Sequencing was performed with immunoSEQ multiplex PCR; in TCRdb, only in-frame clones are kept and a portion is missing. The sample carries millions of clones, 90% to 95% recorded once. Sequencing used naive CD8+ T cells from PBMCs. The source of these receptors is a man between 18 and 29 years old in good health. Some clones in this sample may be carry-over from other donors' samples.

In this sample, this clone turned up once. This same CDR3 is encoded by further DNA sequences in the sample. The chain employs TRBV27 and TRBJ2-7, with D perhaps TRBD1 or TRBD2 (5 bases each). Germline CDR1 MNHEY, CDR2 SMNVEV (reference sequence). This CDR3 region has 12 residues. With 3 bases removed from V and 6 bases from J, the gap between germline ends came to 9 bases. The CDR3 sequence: CASSLSRGEQYF. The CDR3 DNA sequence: TGTGCCAGCAGTTTGTCGAGGGGCGAGCAGTACTTC.

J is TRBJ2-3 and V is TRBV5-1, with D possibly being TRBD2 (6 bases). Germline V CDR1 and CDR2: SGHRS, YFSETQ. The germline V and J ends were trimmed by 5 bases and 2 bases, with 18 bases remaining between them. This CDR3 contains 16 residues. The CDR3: CASSLNLAMITDTQYF. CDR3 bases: TGCGCCAGCAGTTTAAACCTAGCGATGATCACAGATACGCAGTATTTT.